This T cell receptor beta chain appears in the sequencing data of a study of shared clonotypes between healthy human individuals. Study overall: Each donor had three CD4 naive, three CD4 memory, two CD8 naive and one CD8 memory plate. Whole-study findings and limits: Some clonotypes were shared by all four sorted-subset donors, while others were not shared. The non-shared ones had lower generation probabilities than the shared ones.

Only in-frame clones appear in the TCRdb table, and some are missing; sequencing was by immunoSEQ multiplex PCR. The sample contains roughly 2.5 million clones, 90% to 95% of which appear only once. The CDR3 length is 15 residues. CDR1 SGHKS and CDR2 YYEKEE come from the germline V gene (reference sequence). Trimming left V 2 bases short and J 3 bases short, with 14 bases between. Negatively enriched CD4+ T cells were divided by CD45RA into naive and memory. About this clone itself: Its target is unknown.

The V gene is TRBV5-5, the J gene TRBJ1-1, with D hard to call. This clonotype was obtained from a man between 18 and 35 years old in good health. Sample: naive CD4+ T cells sorted from blood. Specified subset: CD45RA+ positively selected. The CDR3 DNA follows: TGTGCCAGCAGCTTAGTATCCGGGGTGCACACTGAAGCTTTCTTT. This sequence encodes CASSLVSGVHTEAFF.